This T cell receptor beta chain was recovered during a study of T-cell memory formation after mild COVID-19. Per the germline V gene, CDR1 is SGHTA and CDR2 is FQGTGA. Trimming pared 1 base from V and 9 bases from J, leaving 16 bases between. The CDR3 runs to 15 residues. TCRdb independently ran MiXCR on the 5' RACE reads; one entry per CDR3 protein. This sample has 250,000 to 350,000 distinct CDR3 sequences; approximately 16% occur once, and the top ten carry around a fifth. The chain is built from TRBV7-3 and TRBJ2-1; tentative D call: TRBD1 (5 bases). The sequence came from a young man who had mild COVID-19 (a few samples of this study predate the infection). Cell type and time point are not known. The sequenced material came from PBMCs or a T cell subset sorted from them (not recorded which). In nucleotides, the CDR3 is TGTGCCAGCAGCTTAATTGGACACCTTTTGGGTGAGCAGTTCTTC. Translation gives CASSLIGHLLGEQFF.